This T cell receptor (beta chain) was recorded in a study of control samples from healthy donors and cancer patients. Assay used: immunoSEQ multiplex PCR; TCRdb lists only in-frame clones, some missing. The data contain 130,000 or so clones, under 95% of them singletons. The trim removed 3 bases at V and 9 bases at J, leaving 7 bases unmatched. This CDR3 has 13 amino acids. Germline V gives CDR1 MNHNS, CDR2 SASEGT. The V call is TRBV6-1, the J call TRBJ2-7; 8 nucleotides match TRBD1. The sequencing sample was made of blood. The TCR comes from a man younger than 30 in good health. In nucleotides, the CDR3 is TGTGCCAGCAGTGACAGACAGGGGCTCGGGCAGTACTTC. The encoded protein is CASSDRQGLGQYF.